The TCR beta chain described here comes from a study of T cell responses to AZD1222 COVID-19 vaccine. General study points: There were mostly white British donors and more females than males, and clonal diversity was possibly underestimated.

TCRdb's copy holds only in-frame clones and misses some; the assay was immunoSEQ multiplex PCR. The sample carries over 70,000 clones, about 74% recorded once. Comments on this clone: The antigen is unknown.

V trimming: 0 bases; J trimming: 3 bases; junction bases outside the gene matches: 6. The germline V gene encodes CDR1 GTSNPN and CDR2 SVGIG (reference sequence). CDR3 length: 15 amino acids. This clonotype originated in an adult who received the MenACWY meningococcal vaccine as a control. The rearrangement uses TRBV30 and TRBJ2-5; 8 bases match TRBD2. The source was peripheral blood, collected 28 days after the second dose of the MenACWY control vaccine. The DNA for the CDR3 is TGTGCCTGGAGTGTAGTGACTAGCGAAGAAGAGACCCAGTACTTC. Translating it yields CAWSVVTSEEETQYF.